This T cell receptor beta chain was recorded in a study of OX40 agonist ivuxolimab in advanced cancers. About the full investigation: Ivuxolimab was an agonistic, fully human IgG2 monoclonal antibody directed against OX40 (CD134), a costimulatory receptor. Intravenous ivuxolimab was administered to patients every 2 weeks at six dose levels: 0.01, 0.1, 0.3, 1.5, 3 and 10 mg/kg. Among the roughly 52 dose-escalation patients, some 20 had hepatocellular carcinoma, approximately 15 melanoma, 9 renal cell carcinoma and 9 head and neck cancer. The dose-escalation cohort was approximately 83% male with a mean age of approximately 60 years, ranging from roughly 23 to 79. Prior anti-PD-1, anti-PD-L1 or anti-CTLA-4 therapy was permitted, and about 40% of dose-escalation patients had received checkpoint inhibitors. Partial responses occurred in three dose-escalation patients, of whom one had hepatocellular carcinoma and two had cutaneous melanoma. Peripheral TCRbeta sequencing was intended to test whether TCR sequence diversity was altered and clonal T-cell expansion was caused by ivuxolimab. The paper describes the monotherapy dose-escalation part (N of about 47 patients) of the phase I trial of ivuxolimab. Results the study describes overall, beyond this receptor: In the 0.1-3.0 mg/kg groups, partial responders were among the patients with the lowest normalized peripheral clonal expansion, particularly in CD8+ T cells. Which antigens the clonally expanded peripheral T cells were specific for was not determined. After ivuxolimab, more expanded clones were found on average in CD8+ T cells than in CD4+ T cells. Low levels of normalized T-cell clonal expansion were also shown by some nonresponding patients. At doses of 0.1 to 3.0 mg/kg, clonal expansion of both CD4+ and CD8+ T cells in blood was seen between baseline and week 6.

Points on this clone: Its antigen target is currently unknown. The junction departs from the called germline gene at one end, perhaps through a read error.

The trial excluded patients who had a history of autoimmune disease or who were on systemic immunosuppression. Peripheral blood for TCR sequencing was drawn from every dose cohort at baseline, at cycle 4 day 1 and at cycle 7 day 1. Samples were obtained from an open-label, multicenter, first-in-human phase I dose-escalation trial of ivuxolimab. Adults with locally advanced or metastatic melanoma, renal cell carcinoma, hepatocellular carcinoma or head and neck squamous cell carcinoma were enrolled in the trial. CD4+ and CD8+ T cells were sorted separately from peripheral blood before TCR sequencing. To sequence the TCRbeta CDR3 region, genomic DNA was isolated from the sorted cells. The immunoSEQ Assay was used for sequencing of TCRbeta CDR3 regions. This is the immuneACCESS table as TCRdb keeps it, with only in-frame sequences that have V and J called. A part of the clones is gone; compared with another copy, unresolved V genes explain less than half, and the rest is unexplained. The sample records some 80,000 clones, around 85% of which are singletons. The leading ten clones occupy approximately 2.3% of the sample.

The clonotype was recovered from an adult with an advanced solid tumor such as melanoma, head and neck, liver or kidney cancer. Here the sequenced sample was CD4+ or CD8+ T cells sorted from blood, taken in a trial of the OX40 agonist ivuxolimab.

The bases read TGTGCCAACAGCTTAGGGCTGACAGCAAACTATGGCTACACCTTC. It specifies CANSLGLTANYGYTF. This chain joins TRBV7-2 to TRBJ1-2, with a tentative D gene TRBD1 over 5 matching bases. The CDR3 holds 15 amino acids from the cysteine to the phenylalanine. Only the CDR3 DNA stays, 45 bases, in frame from base 1. The germline V gene specifies SGHTA as CDR1 and FQGNSA as CDR2.